This is a list of T cell receptor beta chains from one sample in a study of Tregs in tolerant kidney transplant recipients. The repertoire was sequenced with immunoSEQ multiplex PCR; TCRdb's copy has only in-frame clones and lacks some. The sample includes roughly 64,000 clones, 70% to 90% of them seen just once. This sample comprised CD4+ T cells from blood (PBMCs), obtained 6 months after the transplant. The receptors stem from a human patient who received a combined kidney and bone marrow transplant. These T cells may partly come from the graft donor. The CDR3 runs from the conserved cysteine through the conserved F or W. The D gene is left open where the match is weak. Clone size is stated in some rows and not others, as once, few, many or a class when expanded.

TRBV30	-	-	TRBJ1-5	CAWSGGGGDQPQHF	TGTGCCTGGAGTGGGGGCGGCGGCGATCAGCCCCAGCATTTT
TRBV18	-	-	TRBJ1-6	CASSPSASSYNSPLHF	TGTGCCAGCTCACCGTCCGCGAGCTCCTATAATTCACCCCTCCACTTT
TRBV27	-	TRBD1	TRBJ1-6	CASSSTGGSGSPLHF	TGTGCCAGCAGTTCGACAGGGGGCTCGGGTTCACCCCTCCACTTT
TRBV28	once	-	TRBJ1-4	CASSLYLRYMFF	TGTGCCAGCAGTTTATATTTGAGGTATATGTTTTTT
TRBV14	-	-	TRBJ2-3	CASRAGTATDTQYF	TGTGCCAGCCGGGCGGGAACCGCGACAGATACGCAGTATTTT
TRBV27	-	-	TRBJ2-2	CASSPLPGYGGELFF	TGTGCCAGCAGTCCCCTCCCAGGGTACGGCGGGGAGCTGTTTTTT
TRBV4-3	few	-	TRBJ1-5	CASSQLGDGQPQHF	TGCGCCAGCAGCCAATTGGGAGACGGACAGCCCCAGCATTTT
TRBV2	-	TRBD1	TRBJ2-7	CASSEQGARFGYEQYF	TGTGCCAGCAGTGAACAGGGGGCTAGGTTTGGCTACGAGCAGTACTTC
TRBV18	-	TRBD1	TRBJ1-4	CASSPDRGQEKLFF	TGTGCCAGCTCACCCGATAGGGGGCAGGAAAAACTGTTTTTT
TRBV5-1	-	TRBD2	TRBJ2-2	CASSYSSGGPGELFF	TGCGCCAGCAGCTACTCTAGCGGGGGACCCGGGGAGCTGTTTTTT
TRBV15	-	TRBD2	TRBJ2-1	CATSRGPGTSLNNEQFF	TGTGCCACCAGCAGAGGACCCGGGACTAGCCTTAACAATGAGCAGTTCTTC
TRBV7-2	few	TRBD1	TRBJ1-3	CASSFTGAGNTIYF	TGTGCCAGCAGCTTCACAGGGGCTGGAAACACCATATATTTT
TRBV11-2	-	TRBD2	TRBJ2-7	CATRPGLAGPNLAEQYF	TGTGCCACCCGGCCGGGACTAGCGGGACCCAATTTGGCGGAGCAGTACTTC
TRBV6-1	-	TRBD1	TRBJ2-7	CASSGQGVYEQYF	TGTGCCAGCAGTGGGCAGGGGGTGTACGAGCAGTACTTC
TRBV27	once	TRBD2	TRBJ2-4	CASSSLAGGLNIQYF	TGTGCCAGCAGTTCACTAGCGGGGGGGCTTAACATTCAGTACTTC
TRBV11-1	once	-	TRBJ2-1	CASSASLFSYNEQFF	TGTGCCAGCAGCGCAAGCCTTTTCTCCTACAATGAGCAGTTCTTC
TRBV28	-	TRBD1	TRBJ1-6	CASSLPTGGYNSPLHF	TGTGCCAGCAGTCTCCCGACAGGGGGCTATAATTCACCCCTCCACTTT
TRBV11-2	-	-	TRBJ1-3	CASSYSIQRGNTIYF	TGTGCCAGCAGCTACTCAATACAGCGGGGAAACACCATATATTTT
TRBV7-2	-	TRBD1	TRBJ1-5	CASSQDRGQPQHF	TGTGCCAGCAGCCAAGACAGGGGACAGCCCCAGCATTTT
TRBV10-3	-	-	TRBJ2-1	CAISQIQGRAYNEQFF	TGTGCCATCAGCCAGATTCAAGGCAGGGCCTACAATGAGCAGTTCTTC
TRBV7-2	-	TRBD1	TRBJ1-5	CASSLTGNNQPQHF	TGTGCCAGCAGCTTGACAGGGAACAATCAGCCCCAGCATTTT
TRBV7-9	-	-	TRBJ1-1	CASSLPGVSAFF	TGTGCCAGCAGCTTACCAGGGGTAAGTGCTTTCTTT
TRBV4-3	-	TRBD1	TRBJ1-1	CASSLLGQANTEAFF	TGCGCCAGCAGCCTCTTGGGACAGGCGAACACTGAAGCTTTCTTT
TRBV25-1	-	-	TRBJ1-6	CASSLRNSPLHF	TGTGCCAGCAGTTTGCGTAATTCACCCCTCCACTTT
TRBV29-1	few	-	TRBJ1-2	CSVVEVYQNGYTF	TGCAGCGTTGTGGAGGTTTATCAGAACGGCTACACCTTC
TRBV5-6	-	TRBD1	TRBJ1-2	CASSFGDRVYGYTF	TGTGCCAGCAGCTTCGGTGACAGGGTCTATGGCTACACCTTC
TRBV11-3	-	TRBD2	TRBJ2-3	CASSFSGGFGDTQYF	TGTGCCAGCAGCTTCAGCGGGGGGTTTGGAGATACGCAGTATTTT
TRBV7-2	-	TRBD1	TRBJ2-7	CASSPQTGGLSYEQYF	TGTGCCAGCAGCCCCCAGACAGGGGGCTTATCCTACGAGCAGTACTTC
TRBV7-6	-	TRBD1	TRBJ1-4	CASSSRDRGSEKLFF	TGTGCCAGCAGCTCCAGGGACAGGGGGAGTGAAAAACTGTTTTTT
TRBV23-1	-	-	TRBJ2-7	CASSQTVCYEQYF	TGCGCCAGCAGTCAGACTGTATGCTACGAGCAGTACTTC
TRBV5-1	-	-	TRBJ2-1	CASSSSPSYNEQFF	TGCGCCAGCAGCTCCAGTCCCTCCTACAATGAGCAGTTCTTC
TRBV7-8	-	-	TRBJ2-6	CASRYSSGANVLTF	TGTGCCAGCAGGTACTCCTCTGGGGCCAACGTCCTGACTTTC
TRBV6-5	-	TRBD2	TRBJ2-1	CASSYSGGSSYNEQFF	TGTGCCAGCAGTTACTCGGGAGGGTCCTCCTACAATGAGCAGTTCTTC
TRBV18	-	-	TRBJ1-2	CASSPAAYGYTF	TGTGCCAGCTCACCGGCCGCTTATGGCTACACCTTC
TRBV15	-	-	TRBJ2-7	CATSRGLTNNAYEQYF	TGTGCCACCAGCAGAGGCCTCACGAACAATGCCTACGAGCAGTACTTC
TRBV28	-	-	TRBJ1-1	CASSSTGLNTEAFF	TGTGCCAGCAGCTCCACCGGGTTGAACACTGAAGCTTTCTTT
TRBV2	-	TRBD1	TRBJ1-2	CASRGGQGRGYTF	TGTGCCAGCAGGGGGGGACAGGGAAGAGGCTACACCTTC
TRBV5-1	-	TRBD1	TRBJ1-2	CASRDRAANYGYTF	TGCGCCAGCAGGGACAGGGCGGCTAACTATGGCTACACCTTC
TRBV9	-	TRBD1	TRBJ2-1	CASSVRGYDFQANEQFF	TGTGCCAGCAGCGTCAGGGGGTATGATTTCCAGGCCAATGAGCAGTTCTTC
TRBV18	-	TRBD1	TRBJ2-7	CASHFTGQGDEQYF	TGTGCCAGCCACTTTACGGGACAGGGAGACGAGCAGTACTTC
TRBV6-6	-	-	TRBJ1-2	CAIPQGRDYGYTF	TGTGCCATTCCCCAGGGAAGGGACTATGGCTACACCTTC
TRBV10-3	-	-	TRBJ1-6	CAISESGPGGHSPLHF	TGTGCCATCAGTGAGTCCGGGCCCGGAGGGCATTCACCCCTCCACTTT
TRBV15	-	TRBD2	TRBJ2-1	CATSRQRERYNEQFF	TGTGCCACCAGCCGCCAGCGGGAGAGATACAATGAGCAGTTCTTC
TRBV5-4	-	TRBD1	TRBJ1-2	CASSLEQGGGYTF	TGTGCCAGCAGCTTGGAGCAGGGGGGTGGCTACACCTTC
TRBV11-2	-	TRBD2	TRBJ2-1	CASRRRLAGLYNEQFF	TGTGCCAGCAGGCGAAGACTAGCGGGGTTGTACAATGAGCAGTTCTTC
TRBV6-5	-	TRBD1	TRBJ1-1	CASSYSTGRTEAFF	TGTGCCAGCAGTTACTCGACAGGGCGGACTGAAGCTTTCTTT
TRBV5-1	-	-	TRBJ1-2	CASSPGGSGYGYTF	TGCGCCAGCAGCCCTGGCGGTTCCGGCTATGGCTACACCTTC